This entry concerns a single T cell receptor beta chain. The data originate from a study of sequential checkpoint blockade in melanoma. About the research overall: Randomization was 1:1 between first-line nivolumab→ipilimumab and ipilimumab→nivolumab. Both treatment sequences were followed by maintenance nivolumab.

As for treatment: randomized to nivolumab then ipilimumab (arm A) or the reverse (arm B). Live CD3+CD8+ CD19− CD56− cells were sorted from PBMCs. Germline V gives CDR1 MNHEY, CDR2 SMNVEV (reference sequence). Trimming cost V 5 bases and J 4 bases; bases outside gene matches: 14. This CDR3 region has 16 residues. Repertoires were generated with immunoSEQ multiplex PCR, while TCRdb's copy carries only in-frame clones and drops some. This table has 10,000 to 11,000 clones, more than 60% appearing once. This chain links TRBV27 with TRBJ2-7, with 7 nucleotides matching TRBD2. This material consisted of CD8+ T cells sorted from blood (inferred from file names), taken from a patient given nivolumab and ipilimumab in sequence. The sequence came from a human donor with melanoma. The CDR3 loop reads CASSPTTPGGGYEQYF. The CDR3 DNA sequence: TGTGCCAGCAGTCCTACGACTCCGGGAGGTGGGTACGAGCAGTACTTC.